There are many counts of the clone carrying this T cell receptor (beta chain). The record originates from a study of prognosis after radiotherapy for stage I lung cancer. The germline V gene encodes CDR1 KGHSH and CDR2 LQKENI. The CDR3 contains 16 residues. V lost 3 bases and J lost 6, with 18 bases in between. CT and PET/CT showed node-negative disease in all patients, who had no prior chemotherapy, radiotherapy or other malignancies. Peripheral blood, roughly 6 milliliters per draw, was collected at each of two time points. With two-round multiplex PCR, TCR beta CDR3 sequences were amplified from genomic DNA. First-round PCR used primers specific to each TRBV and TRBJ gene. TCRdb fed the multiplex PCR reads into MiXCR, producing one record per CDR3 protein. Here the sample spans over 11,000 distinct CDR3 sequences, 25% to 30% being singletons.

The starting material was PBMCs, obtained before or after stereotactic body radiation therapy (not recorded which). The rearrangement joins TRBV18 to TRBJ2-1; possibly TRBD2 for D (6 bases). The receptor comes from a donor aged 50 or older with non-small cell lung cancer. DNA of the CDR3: TGTGCCAGCTCACCGGGGTTGAGACTAGTAGGCAATGAGCAGTTCTTC. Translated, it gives CASSPGLRLVGNEQFF.